This T cell receptor (beta chain) was identified in a study of blood T cell repertoires in COVID-19. CDR1 is SGHRS, CDR2 YFSETQ, per germline. V lost 1 base and J 7 bases, leaving 7 bases between the germline ends. The CDR3 runs to 12 residues. This clone is a singleton in its sample. Method: immunoSEQ multiplex PCR; TCRdb's copy keeps in-frame clones and lacks some. This table has fewer than 200,000 clones, roughly 86% appearing once. This clonotype was sampled from a man aged 35 to 55 who had recovered from COVID-19. The V gene is TRBV5-1, the J gene TRBJ2-3; D is uncertain. What was sequenced was peripheral blood. For the CDR3, the DNA is TGCGCCAGCAGCTTGAGCGAAAATACGCAGTATTTT. This encodes CASSLSENTQYF.